The 29 T cell receptor beta chains below come from one sample, sequenced in a study of memory CD4+ T cells and cytomegalovirus serostatus. Sequenced by immunoSEQ multiplex PCR; TCRdb stores in-frame clones only, minus some. The sample holds tens of thousands of clones, roughly four fifths seen once. The sort gate was single viable CD3+CD4+CD8-CD45RO+ cells for memory CD4+ T cells. Sequences were obtained from memory CD4+ T cells from blood. These receptors were obtained from an adult in good health and CMV-seronegative.

The V call is TRBV19, the J call TRBJ2-3; D gene ambiguous. Trimming took off 3 bases at V and 5 bases at J, with 3 bases between the two ends. This CDR3 has 11 residues. Germline CDR1 is LNHDA and CDR2 is SQIVND (reference sequence). DNA of the CDR3: TGTGCCAGTAGTATCGGAGATACGCAGTATTTT. The encoded protein is CASSIGDTQYF.

The CDR3 nucleotides read TGTGCCAGCAGCGCGGGGAAAGAGCGGGGCAATGAGCAGTTCTTC. Its translation: CASSAGKERGNEQFF. The gene calls are TRBV9 and TRBJ2-1; 7 bases agree with TRBD2. Germline CDR1 SGDLS, CDR2 YYNGEE. With V trimmed by 3 bases and J by 6 bases, 9 bases remained unmatched. The CDR3 is 15 amino acids.

The rearrangement uses TRBV12-5 and TRBJ2-6, with no clear D. In germline, CDR1 is LGHNT, CDR2 FRNRAP. CDR3 size: 15 residues. V dropped 7 bases and J dropped 4 bases, with 14 bases sitting between them. CDR3 residues: CASAPTLGGANVLTF. The CDR3 nucleotides read TGTGCTAGTGCCCCCACGTTAGGGGGGGCCAACGTCCTGACTTTC.

This clone was picked up one time. V gene TRBV7-6 combines with J gene TRBJ2-3; 11 nucleotides agree with TRBD2. J was trimmed by 4 bases and V by 1 base; bases with no gene match: 4. The CDR3 sequence is 16 residues long. Germline CDR1 and CDR2: SGHVS and FNYEAQ. CDR3 nucleotide sequence: TGTGCCAGCAGCTTAGGACTAGCGGGGTTATCAGATACGCAGTATTTT. Translation gives CASSLGLAGLSDTQYF.

In its sample, this clone was seen a few times. This chain links TRBV2 with TRBJ2-7; the match to TRBD2 covers 7 bases. Germline CDR1 and CDR2: SNHLY and FYNNEI. The V segment lost 7 bases and the J segment 3 bases; nucleotides outside the gene matches: 9. The CDR3 consists of 14 residues. The CDR3 protein is CASKDAGDFYEQYF. CDR3 bases: TGTGCCAGCAAAGACGCGGGAGACTTCTACGAGCAGTACTTC.

The CDR3 protein is CASSSYQDSYEQYF. CDR3 sequence (DNA): TGCGCCAGCAGCTCATACCAAGACAGCTACGAGCAGTACTTC. V gene TRBV5-1 combines with J gene TRBJ2-7; the D gene is possibly TRBD1 (5 bases). Germline V CDR1 and CDR2: SGHRS, YFSETQ. V was shortened by 3 bases and J by 3 bases, with 13 bases between the two germline ends. The CDR3 has 14 residues.

The chain employs TRBV5-1 and TRBJ2-7; TRBD1 might be the D (7 bases). CDR1 is SGHRS and CDR2 is YFSETQ in the germline V gene. V was cut by 0 bases and J by 2 bases, with 12 bases left in between. The length of the CDR3 is 15 residues. CDR3 DNA sequence: TGCGCCAGCAGCTTGGCGGCAGGGGGGCCCTACGAGCAGTACTTC. This encodes CASSLAAGGPYEQYF.

The V gene is TRBV5-1, the J gene TRBJ1-1; D might be TRBD1 (6 bases). The germline V and J ends were trimmed by 3 bases and 10 bases, with 19 bases remaining between them. This CDR3 contains 14 residues. Germline-derived CDR1 and CDR2 are SGHRS and YFSETQ. The CDR3 spells CASSYAGGGLGAFF. The CDR3 DNA is TGCGCCAGCAGCTATGCAGGAGGGGGACTTGGAGCTTTCTTT.

The chain links TRBV19 to TRBJ1-2; 8 nucleotides line up with TRBD1. Germline lookup yields CDR1 LNHDA and CDR2 SQIVND (reference sequence). The CDR3 is 15 amino acids. J lost 11 bases, V lost 7 bases, and 18 bases had no gene match. The CDR3 here is CASTDPGQGRVRYTF. As DNA, the CDR3 is TGTGCCAGTACCGACCCAGGACAGGGACGGGTGCGATACACCTTC. The whole variable domain, remainder taken from reference TRBV19 and TRBJ1-2, is DGGITQSPKYLFRKEGQNVTLSCEQNLNHDAMYWYRQDPGQGLRLIYYSQIVNDFQKGDIAEGYSVSREKKESFPLTVTSAQKNPTAFYLCASTDPGQGRVRYTFGSGTRLTVV.

This clone was counted many times. The V gene is TRBV2, the J gene TRBJ1-1; D is ambiguous. Per the germline V gene, CDR1 is SNHLY and CDR2 is FYNNEI. This CDR3 contains 15 residues. With 4 bases removed from V and 4 bases from J, the gap between germline ends came to 16 bases. This CDR3 reads CASSGATPVPTEAFF. CDR3 bases: TGTGCCAGCAGTGGGGCGACACCCGTGCCCACTGAAGCTTTCTTT.

This clone was observed a single time. This sequence joins TRBV5-1 and TRBJ1-5; D is uncertain. V gave up 0 bases and J gave up 4 bases, with 14 bases separating them. Germline V gene sequence: CDR1 SGHRS, CDR2 YFSETQ. The CDR3 sequence is 16 residues long. The CDR3 region has the DNA TGCGCCAGCAGCTTGGTGGCCGCAGATGGGAATCAGCCCCAGCATTTT. It yields the protein CASSLVAADGNQPQHF.

This clone was counted a few times. The V and J genes are TRBV5-1 and TRBJ2-2; 11 bases agree with TRBD2. The CDR3 spans 18 residues. With 3 bases clipped from V and 6 bases from J, the junction kept 13 bases outside the gene matches. The germline gives CDR1 SGHRS, CDR2 YFSETQ. The CDR3 DNA reads as TGCGCCAGCAGCTACGGGACTAGCGGTCGGACTGTGGCCGGGGAGCTGTTTTTT. It codes for CASSYGTSGRTVAGELFF.

This chain joins TRBV10-3 and TRBJ2-3; 10 bases align to TRBD2. Trimming cost V 8 bases and J 5 bases; bases outside gene matches: 4. This CDR3 has 13 residues. In germline, CDR1 is ENHRY, CDR2 SYGVKD. CDR3 sequence: CAIQRGGQDTQYF. The DNA for the CDR3 is TGTGCCATCCAGCGGGGGGGCCAAGATACGCAGTATTTT.

CDR3 bases: TGTGCCAGCAAGAGGGCCAACACTGAAGCTTTCTTT. It specifies CASKRANTEAFF. The chain uses TRBV6-1 and TRBJ1-1, with D uncertain. CDR3 length equals 12 residues. Germline CDR1 is MNHNS and CDR2 is SASEGT. Trimming stripped 7 bases from V and 2 bases from J, with 8 bases between.

The chain employs TRBV18 and TRBJ1-4; D is unclear. This CDR3 region has 13 residues. Trimming pared 6 bases from V and 5 bases from J, leaving 10 bases between. CDR1 KGHSH and CDR2 LQKENI come from the germline V gene. Written as DNA, the CDR3 is TGTGCCAGCTCCCCGGGTGTGAATGAAAAACTGTTTTTT. It yields the protein CASSPGVNEKLFF. Drawing the rest from reference TRBV18 and TRBJ1-4, the complete variable domain is NAGVMQNPRHLVRRRGQEARLRCSPMKGHSHVYWYRQLPEEGLKFMVYLQKENIIDESGMPKERFSAEFPKEGPSILRIQQVVRGDSAAYFCASSPGVNEKLFFGSGTQLSVL.

This chain connects TRBV19 to TRBJ1-1; 7 bases align to TRBD1. V trimming: 10 bases; J trimming: 0 bases; junction bases outside the gene matches: 14. Per the germline V gene, CDR1 is LNHDA and CDR2 is SQIVND (reference sequence). This CDR3 spans 16 amino acids. The CDR3 DNA reads TGTGCCACTAAAGACAACCGGGGACAGATGAACACTGAAGCTTTCTTT. Its translation is CATKDNRGQMNTEAFF. Full variable domain (missing parts from reference TRBV19 and TRBJ1-1): DGGITQSPKYLFRKEGQNVTLSCEQNLNHDAMYWYRQDPGQGLRLIYYSQIVNDFQKGDIAEGYSVSREKKESFPLTVTSAQKNPTAFYLCATKDNRGQMNTEAFFGQGTRLTVV.

The rearrangement uses TRBV5-6 and TRBJ2-7; TRBD1 or TRBD2 may be the D gene (5 bases each). CDR3 length: 14 amino acids. Trimming removed 0 bases from V and 2 bases from J, with 9 bases in between. The germline CDR1 and CDR2 sequences are SGHDT and YYEEEE. The CDR3 DNA reads TGTGCCAGCAGCTTGGTGGGGGAGACCTACGAGCAGTACTTC. Translated, it gives CASSLVGETYEQYF. Supplemented by reference TRBV5-6 and TRBJ2-7, the full variable domain reads DAGVTQSPTHLIKTRGQQVTLRCSPKSGHDTVSWYQQALGQGPQFIFQYYEEEERQRGNFPDRFSGHQFPNYSSELNVNALLLGDSALYLCASSLVGETYEQYFGPGTRLTVT.

The CDR3 coding sequence is TGTGCCAGCAGTTTAGAGGGGGAAGCTTTCTTT. Its protein is CASSLEGEAFF. The chain is built from TRBV27 and TRBJ1-1; a weak D match, TRBD1 (5 bases). CDR3 length: 11 amino acids. In germline, CDR1 is MNHEY, CDR2 SMNVEV (reference sequence). Trimming took off 2 bases at V and 8 bases at J, with 6 bases between the two ends.

This clone was counted only a few times. V is TRBV19 and J is TRBJ1-1; no clear D. CDR3 length: 14 residues. Trimming left V 1 base short and J 4 bases short, with 10 bases between. The germline V gene has CDR1 LNHDA and CDR2 SQIVND (reference sequence). CDR3 nucleotides: TGTGCCAGTAGTATAGGTGGGGTGAGCACTGAAGCTTTCTTT. Translating gives CASSIGGVSTEAFF.

The V and J genes are TRBV19 and TRBJ1-3, with D hard to call. This CDR3 spans 15 amino acids. The germline V and J ends were trimmed by 2 bases and 2 bases, with 10 bases remaining between them. CDR1 is LNHDA, CDR2 SQIVND, per germline (reference sequence). The CDR3 coding sequence is TGTGCCAGTAGTATAAGAGGGTCCGCTGGAAACACCATATATTTT. As protein: CASSIRGSAGNTIYF.

This clone was counted once. The chain uses TRBV12-5 and TRBJ2-7, with D hard to call. The V gene lost 0 bases and the J gene lost 1 base, with 10 bases spanning the gap. Per the germline V gene, CDR1 is LGHNT and CDR2 is FRNRAP. The CDR3 spans 15 residues. Here the CDR3 DNA reads TGTGCTAGTGGTTTGGTGGCAGGAGCGTCCTACGAGCAGTACTTC. Translation gives CASGLVAGASYEQYF.

The chain employs TRBV28 and TRBJ2-7; D unresolved. The germline V gene encodes CDR1 MDHEN and CDR2 SYDVKM. Trimming left V 6 bases short and J 4 bases short, with 25 bases between. This CDR3 spans 17 amino acids. DNA of the CDR3: TGTGCCAGCAGCAGCCTCCCAGGCGTTCGTCTGCGTTACGAGCAGTACTTC. Translated: CASSSLPGVRLRYEQYF.

The gene calls are TRBV7-2 and TRBJ2-2, with TRBD2 matching over 7 bases. CDR3 length: 15 residues. Unmatched junction bases numbered 5, after V lost 0 bases and J lost 7 bases. The germline V gene has CDR1 SGHTA and CDR2 FQGNSA. The CDR3 protein is CASSLAGGFGGELFF. In nucleotides, the CDR3 is TGTGCCAGCAGCTTAGCGGGGGGGTTTGGCGGGGAGCTGTTTTTT.

The rearrangement uses TRBV5-1 and TRBJ1-1; maybe TRBD1 (6 bases). Germline assignment: CDR1 SGHRS and CDR2 YFSETQ. Trimming removed 0 bases from V and 10 bases from J, with 16 bases in between. This CDR3 is 14 amino acids long. This CDR3 is CASSLEEGGIVAFF. The CDR3 DNA reads TGCGCCAGCAGCTTGGAGGAGGGGGGGATTGTAGCTTTCTTT. Full variable domain (outside the CDR3, taken from reference TRBV5-1 and TRBJ1-1): KAGVTQTPRYLIKTRGQQVTLSCSPISGHRSVSWYQQTPGQGLQFLFEYFSETQRNKGNFPGRFSGRQFSNSRSEMNVSTLELGDSALYLCASSLEEGGIVAFFGQGTRLTVV.

This chain uses TRBV15 with TRBJ2-3; a possible D gene is TRBD2 (5 bases). Trimming removed 3 bases from V and 4 bases from J, with 5 bases in between. The germline V gene has CDR1 LNHNV and CDR2 YYDKDF (reference sequence). The CDR3 consists of 12 residues. For the CDR3, the DNA is TGTGCCACCAGCAGGCGGGCAGATACGCAGTATTTT. Encoded protein: CATSRRADTQYF. The entire variable domain, with the rest obtained from reference TRBV15 and TRBJ2-3, is as follows: DAMVIQNPRYQVTQFGKPVTLSCSQTLNHNVMYWYQQKSSQAPKLLFHYYDKDFNNEADTPDNFQSRRPNTSFCFLDIRSPGLGDTAMYLCATSRRADTQYFGPGTRLTVL.

The chain combines TRBV9 with TRBJ2-1; 9 bases align to TRBD2. V lost 0 bases, J lost 14 bases, and 6 bases stayed unmatched. Germline V gives CDR1 SGDLS, CDR2 YYNGEE. CDR3 length equals 13 residues. CDR3 DNA sequence: TGTGCCAGCAGCGTAGGTATCGAGCGGGAGGAGTTCTTC. Its protein is CASSVGIEREEFF.

The J gene is TRBJ1-1, the V gene TRBV28; the D gene is possibly TRBD1 (6 bases). In germline, CDR1 is MDHEN, CDR2 SYDVKM. Deletions cut 4 bases from V and 0 bases from J, with 18 bases between. The CDR3 consists of 17 residues. The CDR3 protein is CASSSLPGTRMNTEAFF. CDR3 nucleotides: TGTGCCAGCAGTTCCTTACCCGGGACACGGATGAACACTGAAGCTTTCTTT.

The chain has TRBV28 and TRBJ1-3; D not certain. The CDR3 has 15 residues. The ends were cut back, 7 bases at V and 5 bases at J, with 18 bases in the middle. In germline, CDR1 is MDHEN, CDR2 SYDVKM. CDR3: CASNSVYNVRNTIYF. CDR3 coding DNA: TGTGCCAGCAACTCCGTATATAATGTTAGAAACACCATATATTTT.

The chain employs TRBV7-6 and TRBJ2-7, with D unresolved. Trimming took 8 bases from V and 3 from J, leaving 14 bases between them. This CDR3 has 13 residues. The germline V gene encodes CDR1 SGHVS and CDR2 FNYEAQ. The CDR3 DNA is TGTGCCAGCGCCCGGGCAGCAAACTACGAGCAGTACTTC. This sequence encodes CASARAANYEQYF.